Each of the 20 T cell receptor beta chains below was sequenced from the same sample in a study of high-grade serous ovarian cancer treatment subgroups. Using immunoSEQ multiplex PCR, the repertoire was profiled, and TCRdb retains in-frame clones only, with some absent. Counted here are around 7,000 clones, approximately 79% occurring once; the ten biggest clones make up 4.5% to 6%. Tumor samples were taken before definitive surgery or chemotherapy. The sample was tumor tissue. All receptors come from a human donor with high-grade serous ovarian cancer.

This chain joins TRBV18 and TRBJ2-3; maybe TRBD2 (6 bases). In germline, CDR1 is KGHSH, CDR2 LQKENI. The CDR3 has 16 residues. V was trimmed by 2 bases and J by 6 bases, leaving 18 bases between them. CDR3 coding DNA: TGTGCCAGCTCACCAGGACCGGGGGAGCCGATGGATACGCAGTATTTT. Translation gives CASSPGPGEPMDTQYF.

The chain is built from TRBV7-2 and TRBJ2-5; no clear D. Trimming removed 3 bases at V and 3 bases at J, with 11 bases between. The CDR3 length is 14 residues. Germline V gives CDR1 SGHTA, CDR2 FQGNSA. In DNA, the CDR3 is TGTGCCAGCAGCTTTTTCCGGTTAGAAGAGACCCAGTACTTC. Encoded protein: CASSFFRLEETQYF.

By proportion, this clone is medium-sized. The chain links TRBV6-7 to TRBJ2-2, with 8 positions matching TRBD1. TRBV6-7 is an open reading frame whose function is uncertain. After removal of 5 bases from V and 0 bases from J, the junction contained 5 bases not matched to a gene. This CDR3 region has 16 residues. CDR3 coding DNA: TGTGCCAGCAGTACAAGGACAGGGACGAACACCGGGGAGCTGTTTTTT. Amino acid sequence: CASSTRTGTNTGELFF.

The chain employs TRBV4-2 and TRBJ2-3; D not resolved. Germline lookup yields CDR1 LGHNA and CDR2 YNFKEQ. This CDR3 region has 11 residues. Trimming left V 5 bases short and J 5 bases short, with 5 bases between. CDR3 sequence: CASSLLDTQYF. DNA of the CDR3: TGTGCCAGCAGCTTGTTAGATACGCAGTATTTT.

Here the CDR3 reads CASSVGQRQDYNEQYF. CDR3 sequence (DNA): TGTGCCAGCAGCGTAGGGCAAAGACAGGACTACAACGAGCAGTACTTC. V usage is TRBV9 and J usage is TRBJ2-7, with D tentatively TRBD1 or TRBD2 (6 bases each). The V and J ends lost 0 bases and 5 bases respectively, with 18 bases between them. This CDR3 comprises 16 residues. In germline, CDR1 is SGDLS, CDR2 YYNGEE.

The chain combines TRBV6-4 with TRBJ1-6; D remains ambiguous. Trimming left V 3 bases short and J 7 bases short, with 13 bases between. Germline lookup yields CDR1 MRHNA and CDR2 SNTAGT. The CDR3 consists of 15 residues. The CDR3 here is CASSEVTVPNSPLHF. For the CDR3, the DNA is TGTGCCAGCAGTGAAGTTACAGTTCCCAATTCACCCCTCCACTTT.

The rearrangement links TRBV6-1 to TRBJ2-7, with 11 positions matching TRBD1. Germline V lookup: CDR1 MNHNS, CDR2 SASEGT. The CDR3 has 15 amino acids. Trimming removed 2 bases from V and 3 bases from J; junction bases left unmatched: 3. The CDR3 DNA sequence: TGTGCCAGCAGTGAAACAGGGACAGGGGGCTACGAGCAGTACTTC. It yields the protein CASSETGTGGYEQYF.

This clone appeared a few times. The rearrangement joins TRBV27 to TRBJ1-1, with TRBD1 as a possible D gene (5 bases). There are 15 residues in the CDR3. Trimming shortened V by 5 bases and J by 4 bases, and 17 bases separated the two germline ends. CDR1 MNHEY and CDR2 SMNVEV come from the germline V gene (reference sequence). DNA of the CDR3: TGTGCCAGCAGTCAGGGAAGGGGTTTGAGCACTGAAGCTTTCTTT. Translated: CASSQGRGLSTEAFF.

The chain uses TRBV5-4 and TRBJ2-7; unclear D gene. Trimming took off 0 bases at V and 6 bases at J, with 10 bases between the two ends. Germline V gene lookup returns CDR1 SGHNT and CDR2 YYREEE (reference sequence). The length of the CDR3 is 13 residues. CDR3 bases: TGTGCCAGCAGCTTGGTCCGAACGAGCGAGCAGTACTTC. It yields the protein CASSLVRTSEQYF.

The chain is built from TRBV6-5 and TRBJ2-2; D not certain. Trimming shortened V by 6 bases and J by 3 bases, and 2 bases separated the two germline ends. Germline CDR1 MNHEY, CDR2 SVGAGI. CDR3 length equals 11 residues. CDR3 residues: CASRYTGELFF. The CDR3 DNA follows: TGTGCCAGCAGGTACACCGGGGAGCTGTTTTTT.

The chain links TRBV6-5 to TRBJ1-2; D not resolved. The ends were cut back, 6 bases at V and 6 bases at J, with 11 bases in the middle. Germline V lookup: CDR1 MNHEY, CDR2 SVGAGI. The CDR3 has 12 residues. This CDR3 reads CASSSSVNGYTF. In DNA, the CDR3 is TGTGCCAGCAGCTCTAGTGTTAATGGCTACACCTTC.

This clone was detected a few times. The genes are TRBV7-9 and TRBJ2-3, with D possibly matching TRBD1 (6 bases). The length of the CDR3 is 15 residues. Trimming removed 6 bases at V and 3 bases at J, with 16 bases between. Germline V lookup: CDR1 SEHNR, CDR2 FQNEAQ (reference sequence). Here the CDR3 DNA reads TGTGCCAGCAGACCTCCAGGGGTATGGACAGATACGCAGTATTTT. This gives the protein CASRPPGVWTDTQYF.

CDR3 loop: CASSQDFGLAGGDNEQFF. The CDR3 coding sequence is TGCGCCAGCAGCCAAGATTTCGGGCTAGCGGGGGGGGACAATGAGCAGTTCTTC. This chain uses TRBV4-3 with TRBJ2-1; TRBD2 matches at 12 bases. The CDR3 extends over 18 amino acids. The junction had 8 bases not matched to a gene; V was cut back by 0 bases and J by 5 bases. Germline values: CDR1 LGHNA, CDR2 YSLEER.

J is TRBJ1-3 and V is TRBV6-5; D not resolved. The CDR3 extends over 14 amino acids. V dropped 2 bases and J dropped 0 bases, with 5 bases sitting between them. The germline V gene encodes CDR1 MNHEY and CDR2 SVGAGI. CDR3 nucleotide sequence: TGTGCCAGCAGTTACGGCCGCTCTGGAAACACCATATATTTT. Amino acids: CASSYGRSGNTIYF.

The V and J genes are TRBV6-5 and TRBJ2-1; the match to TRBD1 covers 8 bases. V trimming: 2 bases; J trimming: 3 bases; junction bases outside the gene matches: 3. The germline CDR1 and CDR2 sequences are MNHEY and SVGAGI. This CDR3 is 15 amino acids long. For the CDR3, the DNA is TGTGCCAGCAGTTACGCAGGGGGCGACTACAATGAGCAGTTCTTC. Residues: CASSYAGGDYNEQFF.

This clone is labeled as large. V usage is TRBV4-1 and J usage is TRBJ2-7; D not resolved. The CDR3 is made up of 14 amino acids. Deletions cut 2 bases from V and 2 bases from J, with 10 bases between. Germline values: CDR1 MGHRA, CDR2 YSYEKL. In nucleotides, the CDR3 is TGCGCCAGCAGCCAATACGACACTACCTACGAGCAGTACTTC. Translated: CASSQYDTTYEQYF.

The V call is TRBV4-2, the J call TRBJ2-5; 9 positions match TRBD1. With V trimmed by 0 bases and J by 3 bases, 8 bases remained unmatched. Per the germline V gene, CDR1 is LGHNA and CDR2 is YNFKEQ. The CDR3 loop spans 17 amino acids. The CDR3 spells CASSQEPPGQGKETQYF. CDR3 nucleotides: TGTGCCAGCAGCCAAGAACCACCGGGACAGGGTAAAGAGACCCAGTACTTC.

The CDR3 loop reads CASSLVPRDTEAFF. In nucleotides, the CDR3 is TGTGCCAGCAGCTTAGTCCCCAGGGACACTGAAGCTTTCTTT. The J gene is TRBJ1-1, the V gene TRBV7-2; D possibly corresponds to TRBD1 (5 bases). The CDR3 sequence is 14 residues long. Germline CDR1 is SGHTA and CDR2 is FQGNSA. Deletions cut 1 base from V and 3 bases from J, with 9 bases between.

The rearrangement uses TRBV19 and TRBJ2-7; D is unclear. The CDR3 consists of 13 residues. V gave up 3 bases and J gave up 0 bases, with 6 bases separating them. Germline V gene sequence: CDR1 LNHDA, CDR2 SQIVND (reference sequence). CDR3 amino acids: CASSMSSSYEQYF. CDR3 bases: TGTGCCAGTAGTATGTCATCCTCCTACGAGCAGTACTTC.

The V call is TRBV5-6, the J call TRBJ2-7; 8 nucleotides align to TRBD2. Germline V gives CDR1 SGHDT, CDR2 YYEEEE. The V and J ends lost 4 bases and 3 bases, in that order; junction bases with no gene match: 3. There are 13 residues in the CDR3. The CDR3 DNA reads TGTGCCAGCAGCCCCGGGGGGGGCTACGAGCAGTACTTC. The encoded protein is CASSPGGGYEQYF.